Listed below are T cell receptor beta chains from one sample, sequenced in a study of T cell changes during pregnancy in multiple sclerosis. The data were produced by immunoSEQ multiplex PCR, yet TCRdb's version contains in-frame clones alone and is incomplete. The sample lists 55,000 to 70,000 clones; 90% were seen once. The sample was peripheral blood, taken in the first trimester of pregnancy. The receptor set was obtained from a female donor in good health, enrolled as a control in a pregnancy study. The CDR3 runs from the conserved cysteine through the conserved F or W. D genes are given only for firm matches. Not all rows give a size; the values are once, few, many and, for expanded clones, a class.

>NA|TRBJ1-2|TRBV6-5|NA
TGTGCCAGCAGTTACTCGAGTTATTTAGGGAGCGGCTACACCTTC
CASSYSSYLGSGYTF
>NA|TRBJ1-2|TRBV6-5|NA
TGTGCCAGCAGCCGGACAGCGACGAAAGCGGGCTACACCTTC
CASSRTATKAGYTF
>NA|TRBJ2-1|TRBV11-1|NA
TGTGCCAGCAGCTTAGGTGGGGGGAAGGTGAGTGAGCAGTTCTTC
CASSLGGGKVSEQFF
>NA|TRBJ2-7|TRBV6-1|NA
TGTGCCAGCAGTGTGGGAGTCGTCAGCTACGAGCAGTACTTC
CASSVGVVSYEQYF
>once|TRBJ1-1|TRBV27|NA
TGTGCCAGCAGTTCAACACCGAACACTGAAGCTTTCTTT
CASSSTPNTEAFF
>NA|TRBJ2-5|TRBV6-6|NA
TGTGCCAGCAGTTCGACAGGTGACCCCAAGATGGGCCAGTACTTC
CASSSTGDPKMGQYF
>NA|TRBJ1-5|TRBV10-3|TRBD1
TGTGCCATCAGTGGCGAGACAGGGGTTGCGGGCAATCAGCCCCAGCATTTT
CAISGETGVAGNQPQHF
>NA|TRBJ1-1|TRBV2|NA
TGTGCCAGCAGTGAAACTCGGGTTCTGGCTGAAGCTTTCTTT
CASSETRVLAEAFF
>NA|TRBJ2-1|TRBV5-4|NA
TGTGCCAGCAGCTTGGATAGTATATCCTACAATGAGCAGTTCTTC
CASSLDSISYNEQFF
>NA|TRBJ2-1|TRBV10-3|NA
TGTGCCTCTTCGGGGTCTCGAGAAGATGAGCAGTTCTTC
CASSGSREDEQFF
>NA|TRBJ2-1|TRBV11-2|TRBD2
TGTGCCAGCAGCTCCCCCGGGGGGGCCAATGGGAGGGAGCAGTTCTTC
CASSSPGGANGREQFF
>NA|TRBJ2-7|TRBV29-1|NA
TGCAGCGTTGAATACCCTATTTCCATCGCCGCGGAGCAGTACTTC
CSVEYPISIAAEQYF
>NA|TRBJ2-7|TRBV5-1|NA
TGCGCCAGCAGCTTGGACCAGGGAGGCGAGCAGTACTTC
CASSLDQGGEQYF
>NA|TRBJ1-1|TRBV5-4|NA
TGTGCCAGCAGCTTGGTTGGAGTCATGAACACTGAAGCTTTCTTT
CASSLVGVMNTEAFF